Each of the 10 T cell receptor beta chains below was sequenced from the same sample in a study of blood T cell repertoires in COVID-19. Measured with immunoSEQ multiplex PCR; TCRdb has only the in-frame clones, and not every one. Seen here are under 150,000 clones, more than 70% observed once, and the top ten hold 2.3%. Sequencing was done on a sample of peripheral blood. These receptor sequences come from a human donor in a cohort sampled during active COVID-19.

The chain joins TRBV30 to TRBJ2-1; D gene unclear. Trimming stripped 4 bases from V and 0 bases from J, with 13 bases between. From germline, CDR1 is GTSNPN and CDR2 SVGIG (reference sequence). The CDR3 is made up of 15 amino acids. CDR3 residues: CAWTPPPSSYNEQFF. As DNA, the CDR3 is TGTGCCTGGACCCCCCCTCCGAGCTCCTACAATGAGCAGTTCTTC.

This clone was seen a single time. A read error may produce the germline difference seen at one junction end. The chain couples TRBV28 to TRBJ1-5; 7 nucleotides match TRBD1. Germline CDR1 reads MDHEN; CDR2 reads SYDVKM. CDR3 length: 14 residues. The CDR3 spells CASSKRQGRAERRF. The DNA of the CDR3 is TGTGCCAGCAGTAAAAGACAGGGAAGAGCTGAGCGCCGTTTT.

The chain carries TRBV5-1 and TRBJ1-3; TRBD1 matches at 7 bases. CDR3 length: 15 residues. Germline V lookup: CDR1 SGHRS, CDR2 YFSETQ. With 7 bases clipped from V and 1 base from J, the junction kept 8 bases outside the gene matches. The CDR3, as DNA: TGCGCCAGCGGGGCATCAGGGGGTTCTGGAAACACCATATATTTT. This sequence encodes CASGASGGSGNTIYF.

This chain joins TRBV19 and TRBJ2-1; TRBD2 matches 10 bases. With V trimmed by 5 bases and J by 6 bases, 10 bases remained unmatched. CDR3 length: 16 residues. The germline CDR1 and CDR2 sequences are LNHDA and SQIVND (reference sequence). The CDR3, as DNA: TGTGCCAGTAGTCCCAGCCTAGCGGGGGCCCTCAATGAGCAGTTCTTC. Protein: CASSPSLAGALNEQFF.

Only a few counts were recorded for this clone. This chain joins TRBV23-1 and TRBJ2-7, with 12 bases identical to TRBD2. TRBV23-1 is marked as an open reading frame, function uncertain. Trimming at V came to 3 bases and at J to 3 bases, leaving 6 bases not matched to a gene. CDR3 length equals 16 residues. In nucleotides, the CDR3 is TGCGCCAGCAGTCAGGCGACTAGCGGGAGTGACTACGAGCAGTACTTC. Translating it yields CASSQATSGSDYEQYF.

This sequence joins TRBV27 and TRBJ1-1; perhaps TRBD1 as D (6 bases). Germline CDR1 and CDR2: MNHEY and SMNVEV (reference sequence). This CDR3 has 14 amino acids. V lost 10 bases and J 1 base, leaving 16 bases between the germline ends. The CDR3 reads CATSKGGTNTEAFF. CDR3 bases: TGTGCCACCTCCAAGGGGGGGACGAACACTGAAGCTTTCTTT.

This clone was seen only a few times. The chain is built from TRBV4-3 and TRBJ2-1; D not resolved. In germline, CDR1 is LGHNA, CDR2 YSLEER. Trimming removed 2 bases from V and 6 bases from J, with 5 bases in between. This CDR3 spans 12 amino acids. CDR3 sequence: CASSQQRNEQFF. DNA of the CDR3: TGCGCCAGCAGCCAACAGCGCAATGAGCAGTTCTTC.

This CDR3 is CAWRRVGSTSGNTIYF. The CDR3 DNA follows: TGTGCCTGGAGGCGGGTAGGGTCTACCTCTGGAAACACCATATATTTT. The gene calls are TRBV30 and TRBJ1-3; D unresolved. The length of the CDR3 is 16 residues. Germline CDR1 reads GTSNPN; CDR2 reads SVGIG (reference sequence). V was pared by 3 bases and J by 0 bases, with 15 bases between.

This rearrangement joins TRBV19 to TRBJ1-2; D possibly corresponds to TRBD1 (5 bases). Trimming removed 5 bases from V and 5 bases from J, with 9 bases in between. From germline, CDR1 is LNHDA and CDR2 SQIVND (reference sequence). The CDR3 covers 12 residues. This CDR3 reads CASSWGVYGYTF. In DNA, the CDR3 is TGTGCCAGTAGTTGGGGGGTATATGGCTACACCTTC. The entire variable domain, with the rest obtained from reference TRBV19 and TRBJ1-2, is as follows: DGGITQSPKYLFRKEGQNVTLSCEQNLNHDAMYWYRQDPGQGLRLIYYSQIVNDFQKGDIAEGYSVSREKKESFPLTVTSAQKNPTAFYLCASSWGVYGYTFGSGTRLTVV.

This chain joins TRBV12-5 and TRBJ2-2, with 9 nucleotides matching TRBD2. With 5 bases clipped from V and 8 bases from J, the junction kept 9 bases outside the gene matches. Germline-derived CDR1 and CDR2 are LGHNT and FRNRAP. The CDR3 totals 15 residues. The CDR3 sequence: CASGRYSGSSGELFF. The CDR3 nucleotides read TGTGCTAGTGGTCGTTATAGCGGGAGTTCAGGGGAGCTGTTTTTT.